This T cell receptor beta chain was sequenced for a study of immune cell composition in non-small cell lung cancer. The study's findings and limits: Tumour-associated clones >0.5% occurred in approximately 32% of adenocarcinomas, roughly four fifths of squamous. No significant correlation existed between pack-years smoked and tumour clonality.

Libraries were prepared by immunoSEQ multiplex PCR; TCRdb keeps only in-frame clonotypes and omits some of them. Here the sample spans around 4,100 clones, about 80% being singletons. In this sample, this clone turned up once. Its specificity is not known. V was shortened by 1 base and J by 1 base, with 10 bases between the two germline ends. The CDR3 contains 16 residues. In germline, CDR1 is LNHDA, CDR2 SQIVND (reference sequence). The sample comprised lung tumor tissue. The V call is TRBV19, the J call TRBJ2-2; D remains ambiguous. This clonotype originated in a human donor with non-small cell lung cancer. CDR3 nucleotide sequence: TGTGCCAGTAGTATAGCTCCCGTGGGGAACACCGGGGAGCTGTTTTTT. Amino acid sequence: CASSIAPVGNTGELFF.